The subject of this entry is one T cell receptor (beta chain). Its matching antigen is unknown. Combining a sample-barcoded 5' primer with a J-beta primer mix, a second PCR ran for roughly 7 to 12 cycles. From the 5' RACE reads, TCRdb called clonotypes with MiXCR, one entry per CDR3 protein. Here the sample spans over a million distinct CDR3 sequences, around 59% being singletons. Trimming took 1 base from V and 4 from J, leaving 4 bases between them. CDR1 and CDR2 (germline): SGHDN, FVKESK. CDR3 length: 13 amino acids. The record originates from a study of blood T cells in healthy people across ages. Overall study results and limits: CMV infection status of these donors was not known. Percentage of naive T cells showed a strong correlation with TCR beta diversity. When set beside aged donors, long-lived donors presented more naive CD4+ cells and higher diversity. Underestimates were what the diversity estimates from one million T cells were considered to be.

What was sequenced was blood. The chain couples TRBV14 to TRBJ2-2; no definite D call. The source is a man between 18 and 29 years old in good health. The CDR3 DNA is TGTGCCAGCAGCCAAGCAAGCACCGGGGAGCTGTTTTTT. It yields the protein CASSQASTGELFF.